This T cell receptor beta chain was sequenced in a study of STAT5B mutations in CD4+ large granular lymphocyte leukemia. Libraries were prepared by immunoSEQ multiplex PCR; TCRdb keeps only in-frame clonotypes and omits some of them. This table holds 7,500 to 8,500 clones, roughly 80% found once. Study-level results: Without putative leukemic clones, patient CD4-sorted repertoires remained more clonal than healthy CD4+ repertoires.

This clone came up once. Its specificity is not known. Germline lookup yields CDR1 SGHRS and CDR2 YFSETQ. The length of the CDR3 is 15 residues. The V gene lost 4 bases and the J gene lost 1 base, with 14 bases spanning the gap. The source of this sequence is a woman aged 55-75 years with CD4+ T-cell large granular lymphocyte leukemia. Sequencing was done on a sample of PBMCs. The chain has TRBV5-1 and TRBJ1-1; tentative D call: TRBD1 (6 bases). The CDR3 region has the DNA TGCGCCAGCAGCGACTGGGGGGGGGCGAACACTGAAGCTTTCTTT. Protein sequence: CASSDWGGANTEAFF.